This TCR beta chain was documented in a study of beta chain features in type 1 diabetes. Findings and caveats of the study: Type 1 diabetes patients showed fewer insertions and more deletions at VDJ junctions.

In regard to this clone: Its target is not known.

Since all of the isolated RNA was reverse transcribed, expressed TCRB transcripts were what got sequenced. Sequencing used immunoSEQ multiplex PCR; TCRdb keeps in-frame clones, though not all of them. The table lists approximately 110,000 clones, 40% of them singletons. The receptor was derived from a woman aged 18-35 years in good health. The source material was stem cell memory CD4+ T cells from blood.

The CDR3 sequence: CASSSPDRADLYEQYF. The CDR3 nucleotides are TGTGCCAGCAGTAGCCCTGACAGGGCCGATCTCTACGAGCAGTACTTC. The chain employs TRBV2 and TRBJ2-7; 7 bases are shared with TRBD1. The CDR3 has 16 amino acids. Germline V gene data show CDR1 as SNHLY and CDR2 as FYNNEI. J was trimmed by 3 bases and V by 5 bases; bases with no gene match: 13.